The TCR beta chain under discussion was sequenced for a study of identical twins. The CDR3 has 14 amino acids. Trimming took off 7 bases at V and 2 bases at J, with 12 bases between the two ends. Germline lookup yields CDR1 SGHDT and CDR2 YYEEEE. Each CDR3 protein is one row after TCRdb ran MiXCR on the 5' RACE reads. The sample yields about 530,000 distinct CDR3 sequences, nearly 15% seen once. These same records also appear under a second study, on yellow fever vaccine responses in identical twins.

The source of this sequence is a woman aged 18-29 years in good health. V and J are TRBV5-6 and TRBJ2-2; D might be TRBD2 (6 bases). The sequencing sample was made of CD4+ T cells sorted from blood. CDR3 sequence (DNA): TGTGCCAGCTTACGGGGGACCAACACCGGGGAGCTGTTTTTT. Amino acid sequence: CASLRGTNTGELFF.